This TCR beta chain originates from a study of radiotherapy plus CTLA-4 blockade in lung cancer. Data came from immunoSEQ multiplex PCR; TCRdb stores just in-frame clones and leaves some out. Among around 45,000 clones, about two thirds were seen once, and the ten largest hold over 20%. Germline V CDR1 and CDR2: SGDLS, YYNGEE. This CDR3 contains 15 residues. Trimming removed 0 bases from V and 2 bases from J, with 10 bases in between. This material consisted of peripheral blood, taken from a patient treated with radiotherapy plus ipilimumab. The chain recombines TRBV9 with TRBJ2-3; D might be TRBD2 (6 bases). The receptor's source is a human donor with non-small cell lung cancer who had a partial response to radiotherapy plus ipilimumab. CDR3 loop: CASSVAGSDTDTQYF. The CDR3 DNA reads TGTGCCAGCAGCGTAGCCGGGAGCGACACAGATACGCAGTATTTT.